Listed here are 26 T cell receptor beta chains from one sample, sequenced in a study of blood T cells in healthy people across ages. A second PCR of 7 to 11 cycles used a sample-barcoded 5' primer and a J-beta primer mix. TCRdb passed the 5' RACE reads through MiXCR, listing each CDR3 protein once. In the table there are 550,000 to 650,000 distinct CDR3 sequences, roughly a quarter of which are singletons. These data were also reused for a study on T cells of mothers and their children.

Sample: blood. These receptors were collected from a boy aged 2-15 years in good health.

The CDR3 sequence is CAPRQGRQPQHF. CDR3 bases: TGTGCCCCCCGACAGGGGAGGCAGCCCCAGCATTTT. This chain connects TRBV6-2 or TRBV6-3 to TRBJ1-5, with TRBD1 matching over 8 bases. V shed 11 bases and J 7 bases; nucleotides not matched to a gene: 7. The length of the CDR3 is 12 residues. Germline V CDR1 and CDR2: MNHEY, SVGEGT.

V is TRBV7-9 and J is TRBJ2-1; 8 positions agree with TRBD1. Germline V gene data show CDR1 as SEHNR and CDR2 as FQNEAQ (reference sequence). J gave up 9 bases and V 2 bases, and 3 bases lay outside the gene matches. CDR3 length equals 13 residues. The CDR3 region is CASSLQGAFEQFF. Here the CDR3 DNA reads TGTGCCAGCAGCTTACAGGGGGCGTTTGAGCAGTTCTTC.

This clonotype occurred a few times. The chain couples TRBV10-3 to TRBJ1-1, with D maybe TRBD1 (6 bases). From germline, CDR1 is ENHRY and CDR2 SYGVKD. Trimming took off 11 bases at V and 7 bases at J, with 17 bases between the two ends. CDR3 size: 12 residues. DNA of the CDR3: TGTGCCTCCCGGGGGGGGCCTGGTGAAGCTTTCTTT. It is translated as CASRGGPGEAFF.

V gene TRBV20-1 combines with J gene TRBJ2-7; the match to TRBD2 covers 10 bases. Germline V gene lookup returns CDR1 DFQATT and CDR2 SNEGSKA (reference sequence). The CDR3 spans 13 residues. The junction had 6 bases not matched to a gene; V was cut back by 7 bases and J by 3 bases. CDR3 amino acids: CSVGTSANYEQYF. CDR3 sequence (DNA): TGCAGTGTTGGGACTAGCGCTAACTACGAGCAGTACTTC.

This chain connects TRBV9 to TRBJ2-5; 10 bases align to TRBD2. The CDR3 loop spans 15 amino acids. Germline loops: CDR1 SGDLS, CDR2 YYNGEE. J gave up 2 bases and V 2 bases, and 3 bases lay outside the gene matches. This CDR3 is CASSVTSGEQETQYF. The CDR3 coding sequence is TGTGCCAGCAGCGTTACTAGCGGGGAACAAGAGACCCAGTACTTC.

This chain uses TRBV29-1 with TRBJ2-2; D remains ambiguous. The germline V gene encodes CDR1 SQVTM and CDR2 ANQGSEA. The CDR3 is 12 amino acids. Trimming left V 4 bases short and J 3 bases short, with 6 bases between. The CDR3: CSVALDTGELFF. CDR3 bases: TGCAGCGTTGCTTTGGACACCGGGGAGCTGTTTTTT.

This clonotype was found a few times. The V gene is TRBV20-1, the J gene TRBJ2-7, with 7 bases lining up with TRBD1. Trimming at V came to 5 bases and at J to 6 bases, leaving 10 bases not matched to a gene. The CDR3 is made up of 13 amino acids. Germline V CDR1 and CDR2: DFQATT, SNEGSKA (reference sequence). The CDR3 nucleotides read TGCAGTGCTTCCAGACAGGGAGCCAGCGAGCAGTACTTC. It is translated as CSASRQGASEQYF.

The chain links TRBV29-1 to TRBJ2-1, with TRBD1 matching 7 bases. Unmatched junction bases numbered 11, after V lost 7 bases and J lost 2 bases. The germline gives CDR1 SQVTM, CDR2 ANQGSEA. There are 15 residues in the CDR3. The DNA of the CDR3 is TGCAGCGCAAAGGTTGCGCAGGGGGCCTACAATGAGCAGTTCTTC. Translating gives CSAKVAQGAYNEQFF.

Remarks on this clonotype: A much larger clone differs from this one at a single base, so this may be a read error. This sequence joins TRBV7-9 and TRBJ1-1; D gene ambiguous. The CDR3 runs to 11 residues. Germline CDR1 is SEHNR and CDR2 is FQNEAQ (reference sequence). The CDR3: CAGSMATGAFF. The CDR3 DNA follows: TGTGCCGGCAGCATGGCTACGGGGGCTTTCTTT.

The chain is built from TRBV12-3 or TRBV12-4 and TRBJ1-1, with D tentatively TRBD1 (5 bases). V was shortened by 8 bases and J by 7 bases, with 17 bases between the two germline ends. This CDR3 is built from 13 residues. The CDR3 is CASWEGLRGEAFF. CDR3 in DNA: TGTGCCAGCTGGGAGGGTTTAAGGGGTGAAGCTTTCTTT.

This chain connects TRBV12-3 or TRBV12-4 to TRBJ2-5; 7 nucleotides match TRBD1. Losses at the gene ends were 3 bases for V and 3 bases for J; bases not matched to a gene: 4. The CDR3 extends over 14 amino acids. CDR3 region: CASSFGTVKETQYF. Here the CDR3 DNA reads TGTGCCAGCAGTTTCGGGACAGTTAAAGAGACCCAGTACTTC.

As regards this clonotype: The junction and the germline gene differ at one end; a read error may be behind it. The J gene is TRBJ1-2, the V gene TRBV5-1; 7 bases fit TRBD1. This CDR3 contains 16 residues. CDR1 and CDR2 from the germline V gene are SGHRS and YFSETQ. The CDR3 nucleotides are TGCGCCAGCAGCTTGGCCGGGACAGATACTAAATATGGCTACACCTTC. Translation: CASSLAGTDTKYGYTF.

This clonotype turned up a few times. The chain joins TRBV9 to TRBJ2-3; TRBD2 matches at 10 bases. Trimming at V came to 0 bases and at J to 0 bases, leaving 10 bases not matched to a gene. Germline loops: CDR1 SGDLS, CDR2 YYNGEE. This CDR3 spans 19 amino acids. The CDR3 loop is CASSVEMLAGDPSTDTQYF. The CDR3 nucleotides are TGTGCCAGCAGCGTAGAAATGCTAGCGGGGGATCCTAGCACAGATACGCAGTATTTT.

This clonotype occurred many times. V and J are TRBV29-1 and TRBJ2-4; tentative D call: TRBD1 (5 bases). Germline V lookup: CDR1 SQVTM, CDR2 ANQGSEA. The CDR3 loop spans 14 amino acids. V lost 7 bases, J lost 0 bases, and 13 bases lay in between. Here the CDR3 reads CSGGDALAKNIQYF. The CDR3 region has the DNA TGCAGCGGGGGCGATGCTCTAGCCAAAAACATTCAGTACTTC.

This sequence joins TRBV29-1 and TRBJ2-7, with 7 positions matching TRBD2. This CDR3 is 16 amino acids long. Germline values: CDR1 SQVTM, CDR2 ANQGSEA. Trimming cost V 4 bases and J 3 bases; bases outside gene matches: 15. The CDR3 region is CSVVRRFGTTDYEQYF. The CDR3, as DNA: TGCAGCGTTGTCAGGAGATTCGGGACTACCGACTACGAGCAGTACTTC.

The chain uses TRBV20-1 and TRBJ1-1; 9 bases agree with TRBD1. After removal of 1 base from V and 5 bases from J, the junction contained 5 bases not matched to a gene. The CDR3 runs 14 residues. Germline V lookup: CDR1 DFQATT, CDR2 SNEGSKA (reference sequence). The CDR3 nucleotides are TGCAGTGCTAGAGGGGGGGACAGGGTAACTGAAGCTTTCTTT. Translating gives CSARGGDRVTEAFF.

This clonotype was seen a handful of times. V is TRBV7-2 and J is TRBJ1-6; no clear D gene. Germline CDR1 reads SGHTA; CDR2 reads FQGNSA. This CDR3 spans 18 amino acids. V lost 1 base and J 8 bases, leaving 21 bases between the germline ends. CDR3 sequence reads: CASSLVALGRTIDSPLHF. As DNA, the CDR3 is TGTGCCAGCAGCTTAGTCGCGCTCGGGAGGACGATTGATTCACCCCTCCACTTT.

The V call is TRBV12-3 or TRBV12-4, the J call TRBJ2-2; tentative D call: TRBD1 (6 bases). Trimming removed 3 bases from V and 1 base from J, with 12 bases in between. This CDR3 is built from 16 residues. The DNA of the CDR3 is TGTGCCAGCAGTTTCGGGCGAGGGGGGAACACCGGGGAGCTGTTTTTT. Translation gives CASSFGRGGNTGELFF.

This clonotype has a handful of counts. One junction end disagrees with the germline gene, perhaps due to a read error. V usage is TRBV24-1 and J usage is TRBJ2-2; D unresolved. CDR1 KGHDR and CDR2 SFDVKD come from the germline V gene. The CDR3 extends over 11 amino acids. CDR3 in DNA: TGTGCCGCCAGTGAATCCGGGGAGCTGTTTTTT. Translated, it gives CAASESGELFF.

This clonotype was counted at least ten times. J is TRBJ1-1 and V is TRBV12-3 or TRBV12-4; D is perhaps TRBD1 (6 bases). Trimming stripped 5 bases from V and 2 bases from J, with 12 bases between. The CDR3 sequence is 14 residues long. Here the CDR3 reads CASSDSDSNTEAFF. The DNA of the CDR3 is TGTGCCAGCAGTGACTCGGACAGTAACACTGAAGCTTTCTTT.

This chain connects TRBV20-1 to TRBJ1-4; D gene uncertain. CDR1 and CDR2 (germline): DFQATT, SNEGSKA (reference sequence). CDR3 length: 14 amino acids. The germline V and J ends were trimmed by 2 bases and 0 bases, with 7 bases remaining between them. CDR3 sequence (DNA): TGCAGTGCTAGACGCGGGCCAACTAATGAAAAACTGTTTTTT. Translated: CSARRGPTNEKLFF.

This rearrangement joins TRBV18 to TRBJ2-7, with 11 bases fitting TRBD1. This CDR3 comprises 19 residues. V dropped 1 base and J dropped 6; count of bases not matched to a gene: 17. The germline gives CDR1 KGHSH, CDR2 LQKENI. In DNA, the CDR3 is TGTGCCAGCTCACCACTAACACCGGGGACAGGGGGATTCGGAGGCGAGCAGTACTTC. As protein: CASSPLTPGTGGFGGEQYF. The full variable domain, in which reference TRBV18 and TRBJ2-7 provide the parts outside the CDR3, is NAGVMQNPRHLVRRRGQEARLRCSPMKGHSHVYWYRQLPEEGLKFMVYLQKENIIDESGMPKERFSAEFPKEGPSILRIQQVVRGDSAAYFCASSPLTPGTGGFGGEQYFGPGTRLTVT.

In its sample, this clonotype was seen a few times. This chain links TRBV1 with TRBJ2-1; no check of the table's D call, TRBD2, against the DNA was made. TRBV1 is a recognized pseudogene. CDR3 length: 12 amino acids. This CDR3 reads CTSSPRASEQFF. The CDR3 DNA is TGCACCAGCAGCCCCCGCGCCAGTGAGCAGTTCTTC.

The CDR3 nucleotides read TGTGCCAGTGGTCCTCCTTCTGGGTCGGTGTCTGAGCCCCAGCATTTT. It is translated as CASGPPSGSVSEPQHF. The genes are TRBV12-3 or TRBV12-4 and TRBJ1-5; D is ambiguous. Deletions cut 9 bases from V and 8 bases from J, with 26 bases between. CDR3 length: 16 amino acids.

This clonotype was detected only a few times. It may be a read error: a sequence one base away is much more abundant. This chain uses TRBV5-1 with TRBJ1-1; D might be TRBD1 (6 bases). The germline V and J ends were trimmed by 6 bases and 4 bases, with 16 bases remaining between them. Germline CDR1 SGHRS, CDR2 YFSETQ. This CDR3 has 14 amino acids. CDR3 in amino acids: CASTLGAGSTEAFF. CDR3 DNA sequence: TGCGCCAGCACCCTGGGGGCCGGGAGCACTGAAGCTTTCTTT.

This clonotype showed up just a few times. This chain joins TRBV20-1 and TRBJ2-4; 7 bases agree with TRBD1. V trimming: 6 bases; J trimming: 6 bases; junction bases outside the gene matches: 11. The length of the CDR3 is 14 residues. Germline CDR1 is DFQATT and CDR2 is SNEGSKA (reference sequence). The CDR3 sequence is CSALTGQRLNIQYF. CDR3 in DNA: TGCAGTGCGCTGACGGGACAGAGATTAAACATTCAGTACTTC.